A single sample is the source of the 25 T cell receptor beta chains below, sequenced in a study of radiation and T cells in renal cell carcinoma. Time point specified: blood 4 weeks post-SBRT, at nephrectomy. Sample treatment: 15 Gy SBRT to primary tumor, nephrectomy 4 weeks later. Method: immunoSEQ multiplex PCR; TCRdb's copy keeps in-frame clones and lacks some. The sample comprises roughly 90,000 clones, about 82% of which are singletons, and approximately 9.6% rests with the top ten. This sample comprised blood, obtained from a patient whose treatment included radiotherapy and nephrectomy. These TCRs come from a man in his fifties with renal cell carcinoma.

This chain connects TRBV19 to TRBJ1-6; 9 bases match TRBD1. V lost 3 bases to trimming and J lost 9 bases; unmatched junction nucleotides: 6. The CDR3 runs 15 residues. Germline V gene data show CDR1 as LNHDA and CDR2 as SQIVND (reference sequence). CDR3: CASSMGQGFTSPLHF. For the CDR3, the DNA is TGTGCCAGTAGTATGGGACAGGGTTTTACTTCACCCCTCCACTTT.

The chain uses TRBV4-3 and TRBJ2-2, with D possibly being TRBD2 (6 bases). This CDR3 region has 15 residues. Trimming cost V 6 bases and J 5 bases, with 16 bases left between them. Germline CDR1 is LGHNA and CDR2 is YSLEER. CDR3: CASSSAEGWTGELFF. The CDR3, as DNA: TGCGCCAGCAGTTCGGCGGAGGGGTGGACCGGGGAGCTGTTTTTT.

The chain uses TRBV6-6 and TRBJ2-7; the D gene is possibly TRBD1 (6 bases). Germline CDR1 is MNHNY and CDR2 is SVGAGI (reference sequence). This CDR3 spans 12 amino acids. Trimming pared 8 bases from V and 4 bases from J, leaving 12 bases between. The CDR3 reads CASRAGEYEQYF. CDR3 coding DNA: TGTGCCAGCCGGGCAGGGGAATACGAGCAGTACTTC.

This CDR3 reads CASGLVEQPQHF. CDR3 nucleotide sequence: TGTGCTAGTGGTTTGGTAGAACAGCCCCAGCATTTT. The V gene is TRBV12-5, the J gene TRBJ1-5, with D unresolved. Germline V CDR1 and CDR2: LGHNT, FRNRAP. V lost 0 bases and J lost 7, with 4 bases in between. The CDR3 loop spans 12 amino acids. Full variable domain (outside the CDR3, taken from reference TRBV12-5 and TRBJ1-5): DARVTQTPRHKVTEMGQEVTMRCQPILGHNTVFWYRQTMMQGLELLAYFRNRAPLDDSGMPKDRFSAEMPDATLATLKIQPSEPRDSAVYFCASGLVEQPQHFGDGTRLSIL.

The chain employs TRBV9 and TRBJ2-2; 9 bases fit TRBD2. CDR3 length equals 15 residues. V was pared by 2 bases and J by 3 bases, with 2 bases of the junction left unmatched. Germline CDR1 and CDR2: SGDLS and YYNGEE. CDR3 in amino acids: CASSVLAGYTGELFF. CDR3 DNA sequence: TGTGCCAGCAGCGTTCTAGCGGGGTACACCGGGGAGCTGTTTTTT.

The CDR3 region is CASSQGAREGVRPYNEQFF. In DNA form, the CDR3 reads TGTGCCAGCAGCCAGGGGGCGCGGGAGGGCGTTCGCCCCTACAATGAGCAGTTCTTC. The chain uses TRBV7-6 and TRBJ2-1, with D maybe TRBD2 (9 bases). Trimming took 5 bases from V and 2 from J, leaving 25 bases between them. The CDR3 runs to 19 residues. From germline, CDR1 is SGHVS and CDR2 FNYEAQ.

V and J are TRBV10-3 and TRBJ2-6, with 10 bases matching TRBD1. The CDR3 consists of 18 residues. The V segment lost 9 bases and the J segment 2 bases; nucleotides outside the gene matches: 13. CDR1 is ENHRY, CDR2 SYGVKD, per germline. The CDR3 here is CAITARDRGPAGANVLTF. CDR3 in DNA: TGTGCCATAACAGCCCGGGACAGGGGACCAGCTGGGGCCAACGTCCTGACTTTC.

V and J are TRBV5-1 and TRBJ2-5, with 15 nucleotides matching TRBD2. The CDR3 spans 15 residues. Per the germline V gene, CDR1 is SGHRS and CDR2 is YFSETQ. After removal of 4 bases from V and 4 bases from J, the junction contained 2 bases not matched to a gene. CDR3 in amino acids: CASSQGLAGGETQYF. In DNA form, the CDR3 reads TGCGCCAGCAGCCAGGGACTAGCGGGAGGAGAGACCCAGTACTTC. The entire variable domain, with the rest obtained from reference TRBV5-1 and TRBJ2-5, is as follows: KAGVTQTPRYLIKTRGQQVTLSCSPISGHRSVSWYQQTPGQGLQFLFEYFSETQRNKGNFPGRFSGRQFSNSRSEMNVSTLELGDSALYLCASSQGLAGGETQYFGPGTRLLVL.

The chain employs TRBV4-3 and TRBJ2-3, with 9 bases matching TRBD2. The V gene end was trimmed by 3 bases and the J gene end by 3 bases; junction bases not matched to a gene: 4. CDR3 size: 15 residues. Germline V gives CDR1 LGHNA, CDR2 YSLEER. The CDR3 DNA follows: TGCGCCAGCAGCCACCTTAGCGGGGGAACAGATACGCAGTATTTT. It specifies CASSHLSGGTDTQYF.

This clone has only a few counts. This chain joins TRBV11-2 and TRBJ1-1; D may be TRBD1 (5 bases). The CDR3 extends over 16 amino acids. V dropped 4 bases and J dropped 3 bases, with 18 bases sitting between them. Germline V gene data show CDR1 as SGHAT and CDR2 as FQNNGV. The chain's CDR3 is CASSSQGQKGYTEAFF. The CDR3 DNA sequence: TGTGCCAGCAGCTCACAAGGGCAGAAGGGGTACACTGAAGCTTTCTTT.

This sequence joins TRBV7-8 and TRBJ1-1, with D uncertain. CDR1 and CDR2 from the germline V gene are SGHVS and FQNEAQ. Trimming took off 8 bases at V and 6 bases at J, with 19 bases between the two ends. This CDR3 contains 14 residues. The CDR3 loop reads CASRFDPRYAEAFF. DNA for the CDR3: TGTGCCAGCCGGTTTGATCCCCGGTACGCTGAAGCTTTCTTT.

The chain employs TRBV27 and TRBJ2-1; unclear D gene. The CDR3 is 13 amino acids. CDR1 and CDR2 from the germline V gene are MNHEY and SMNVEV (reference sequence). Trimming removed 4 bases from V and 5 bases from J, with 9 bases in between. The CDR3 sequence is CASSYRQNNEQFF. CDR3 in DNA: TGTGCCAGCAGTTATCGGCAGAACAATGAGCAGTTCTTC.

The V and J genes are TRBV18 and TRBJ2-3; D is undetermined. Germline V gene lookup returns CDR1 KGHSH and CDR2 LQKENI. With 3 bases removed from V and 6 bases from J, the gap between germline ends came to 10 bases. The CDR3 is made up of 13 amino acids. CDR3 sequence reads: CASSPPDGDTQYF. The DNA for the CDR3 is TGTGCCAGCTCACCCCCGGACGGCGATACGCAGTATTTT.

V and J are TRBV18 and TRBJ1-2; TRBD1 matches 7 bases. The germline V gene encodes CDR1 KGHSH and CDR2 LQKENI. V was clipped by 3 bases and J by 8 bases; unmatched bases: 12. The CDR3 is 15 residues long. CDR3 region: CASSPSADRVGGYTF. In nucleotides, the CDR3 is TGTGCCAGCTCACCGAGTGCCGACAGGGTTGGCGGCTACACCTTC.

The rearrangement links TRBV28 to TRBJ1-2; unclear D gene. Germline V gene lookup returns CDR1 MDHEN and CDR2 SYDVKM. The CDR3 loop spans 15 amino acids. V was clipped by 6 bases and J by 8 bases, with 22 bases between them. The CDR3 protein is CASRPTDREMGGYTF. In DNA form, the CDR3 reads TGTGCCAGCAGACCGACTGATCGAGAAATGGGAGGCTACACCTTC.

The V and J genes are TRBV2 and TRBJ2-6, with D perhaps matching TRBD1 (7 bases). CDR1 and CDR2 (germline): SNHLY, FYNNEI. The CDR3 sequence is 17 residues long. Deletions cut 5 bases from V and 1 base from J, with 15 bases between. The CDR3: CASSTPRDRSGANVLTF. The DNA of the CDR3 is TGTGCCAGCAGTACTCCGCGGGACAGATCTGGGGCCAACGTCCTGACTTTC.

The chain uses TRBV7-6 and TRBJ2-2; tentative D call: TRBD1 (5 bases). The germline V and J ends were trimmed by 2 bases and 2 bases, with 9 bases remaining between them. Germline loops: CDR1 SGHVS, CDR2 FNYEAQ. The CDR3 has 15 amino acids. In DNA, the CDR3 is TGTGCCAGCAGCTTAATTGGGGCTAACACCGGGGAGCTGTTTTTT. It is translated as CASSLIGANTGELFF.

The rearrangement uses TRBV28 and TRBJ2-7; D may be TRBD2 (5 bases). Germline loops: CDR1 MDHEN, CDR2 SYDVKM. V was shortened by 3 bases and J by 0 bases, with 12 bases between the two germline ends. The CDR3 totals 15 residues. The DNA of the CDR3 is TGTGCCAGCAGTTTTGGTGGGAGCGTCTCCTACGAGCAGTACTTC. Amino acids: CASSFGGSVSYEQYF.

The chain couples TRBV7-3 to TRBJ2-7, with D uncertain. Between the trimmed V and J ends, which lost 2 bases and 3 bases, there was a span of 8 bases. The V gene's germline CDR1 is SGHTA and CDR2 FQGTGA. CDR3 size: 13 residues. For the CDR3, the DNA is TGTGCCAGCAGCTTATACCAGGACTACGAGCAGTACTTC. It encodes CASSLYQDYEQYF.

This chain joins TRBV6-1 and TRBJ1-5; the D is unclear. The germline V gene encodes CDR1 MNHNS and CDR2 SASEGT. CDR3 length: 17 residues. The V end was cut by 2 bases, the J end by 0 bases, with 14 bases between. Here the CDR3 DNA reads TGTGCCAGCAGTGAACGATCGGCAGTGTATAGCAATCAGCCCCAGCATTTT. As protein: CASSERSAVYSNQPQHF.

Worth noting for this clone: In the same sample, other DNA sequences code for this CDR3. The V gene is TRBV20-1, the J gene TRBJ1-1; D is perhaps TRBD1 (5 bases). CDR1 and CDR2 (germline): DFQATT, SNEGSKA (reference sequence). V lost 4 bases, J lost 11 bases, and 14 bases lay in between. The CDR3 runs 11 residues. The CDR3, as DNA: TGCAGTGCTATCCGGGGCGGGGTGGCTTTCTTT. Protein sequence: CSAIRGGVAFF.

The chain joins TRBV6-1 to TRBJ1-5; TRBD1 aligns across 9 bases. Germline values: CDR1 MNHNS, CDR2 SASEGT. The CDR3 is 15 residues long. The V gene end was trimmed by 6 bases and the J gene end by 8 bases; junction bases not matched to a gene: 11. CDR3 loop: CASRDHRGREKPQHF. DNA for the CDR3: TGTGCCAGCAGAGACCACAGGGGGCGCGAAAAGCCCCAGCATTTT.

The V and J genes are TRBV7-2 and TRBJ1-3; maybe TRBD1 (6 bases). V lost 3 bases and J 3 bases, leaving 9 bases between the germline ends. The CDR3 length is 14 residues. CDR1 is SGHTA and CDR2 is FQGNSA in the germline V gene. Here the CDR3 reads CASSFSRGGNTIYF. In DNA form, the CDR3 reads TGTGCCAGCAGCTTTAGCAGGGGTGGAAACACCATATATTTT.

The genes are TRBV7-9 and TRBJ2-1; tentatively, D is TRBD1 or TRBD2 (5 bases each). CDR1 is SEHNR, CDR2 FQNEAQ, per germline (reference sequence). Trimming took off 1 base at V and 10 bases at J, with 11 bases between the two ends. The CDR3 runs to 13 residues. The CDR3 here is CASSLDPGAEQFF. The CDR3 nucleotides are TGTGCCAGCAGCTTAGATCCCGGGGCCGAGCAGTTCTTC.

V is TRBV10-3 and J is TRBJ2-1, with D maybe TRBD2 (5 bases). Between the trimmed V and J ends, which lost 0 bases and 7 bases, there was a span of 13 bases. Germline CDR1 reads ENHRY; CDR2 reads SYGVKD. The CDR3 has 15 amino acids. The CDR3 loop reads CAISESRGSANEQFF. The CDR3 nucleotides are TGTGCCATCAGTGAGTCGAGAGGGAGCGCAAATGAGCAGTTCTTC.